This T cell receptor (beta chain) was retrieved from a study of beta chain features in type 1 diabetes. The overall study: Examination covered under 120 million sorted cells spanning all samples. The study's findings and limits: Insertions at VDJ junctions were less frequent in type 1 diabetes patients. These patients also deleted more nucleotides at the same junctions.

Unmatched junction bases numbered 13, after V lost 0 bases and J lost 0 bases. The CDR3 spans 19 residues. Germline V gene data show CDR1 as SGHNT and CDR2 as YYREEE (reference sequence). Purities in excess of 95% were seen in all sorted populations. For this clone: Its antigen is as yet unknown.

As every portion of the isolated RNA was reverse transcribed, the sequencing read expressed TCRB transcripts. The assay was immunoSEQ multiplex PCR, and TCRdb's table has in-frame clones only and misses some. The sample consists of 150,000 or so clones, around 10% of them appearing once. V gene TRBV5-4 combines with J gene TRBJ2-3; 7 bases agree with TRBD2. Sequenced input: central memory CD4+ T cells from blood. The receptor was isolated from a young man in good health. The CDR3 DNA reads as TGTGCCAGCAGCTTGGGCGGTAGCGGGTTACCTCCTAGCACAGATACGCAGTATTTT. Its translation: CASSLGGSGLPPSTDTQYF.